This T cell receptor beta chain was identified in a study of T cell responses to AZD1222 COVID-19 vaccine. The germline V gene encodes CDR1 SQVTM and CDR2 ANQGSEA. V lost 7 bases, J lost 4 bases, and 8 bases stayed unmatched. This CDR3 spans 13 amino acids. General observations from the study: The donors showed a predominance of white British ancestry and of females, with possible underestimation of clonal diversity.

Clones were read by immunoSEQ multiplex PCR, and TCRdb kept only the in-frame ones, dropping some. The sample records 150,000 to 200,000 clones, roughly 91% being singletons. Details on this clone: Its matching antigen is unknown.

This receptor was taken from an adult in good health. The rearrangement uses TRBV29-1 and TRBJ1-1; 8 bases align to TRBD1. The source was peripheral blood, collected on day 0 of AZD1222 vaccination. CDR3 DNA: TGCAGCGCCGTCTTGGACAGGGTCACTGAAGCTTTCTTT. Protein: CSAVLDRVTEAFF.